Listed here are 2 T cell receptor beta chains from one sample, sequenced in a study of CD8 T cells in Susac syndrome. When the RNA was reverse transcribed, random hexamers were used with an input of about 0.45 to 1 ug. TCRdb reprocessed the immunoSEQ multiplex PCR reads with MiXCR, giving one entry per CDR3 protein. The sample yields 100,000 to 150,000 distinct CDR3 sequences, just under 95% seen once. Specimen: CD4+ T cells from PBMCs. These receptors were taken from a human donor in good health.

The rearrangement uses TRBV5-6 and TRBJ1-1; D is undetermined. CDR3 length: 16 residues. Trimming removed 2 bases from V and 1 base from J, with 15 bases in between. Germline V gives CDR1 SGHDT, CDR2 YYEEEE. Written as DNA, the CDR3 is TGTGCCAGCAGCTTTATGGGGTCCCACGGGAACACTGAAGCTTTCTTT. Protein product: CASSFMGSHGNTEAFF. The full variable domain, in which reference TRBV5-6 and TRBJ1-1 provide the parts outside the CDR3, is DAGVTQSPTHLIKTRGQQVTLRCSPKSGHDTVSWYQQALGQGPQFIFQYYEEEERQRGNFPDRFSGHQFPNYSSELNVNALLLGDSALYLCASSFMGSHGNTEAFFGQGTRLTVV.

The chain has TRBV6-1 and TRBJ2-7, with 9 nucleotides matching TRBD2. The length of the CDR3 is 16 residues. V lost 6 bases and J lost 0; bases outside the gene matches: 9. The germline CDR1 and CDR2 sequences are MNHNS and SASEGT. The CDR3 region is CASSRGLASSSYEQYF. The CDR3 nucleotides read TGTGCCAGCAGCCGAGGACTAGCGTCGAGCTCCTACGAGCAGTACTTC.